Presented here are 20 T cell receptor beta chains from one specimen sequenced in a study of T cells in Graves' hyperthyroidism and ophthalmopathy. Researchers took RNA transcripts and amplified the TCR beta CDR3 regions from them. The HTBI set primed first-round TCR CDR3 RT-PCR. One entry per CDR3 protein results from TCRdb running MiXCR on the multiplex PCR reads. The repertoire includes roughly 420,000 distinct CDR3 sequences, roughly an eighth of them detected once, and 4% to 6.5% sits in the top ten. Sequencing was carried out using blood. These receptors were collected from a woman between 18 and 30 years old with Graves' hyperthyroidism.

V and J are TRBV28 and TRBJ2-3; tentatively, D is TRBD1 or TRBD2 (5 bases each). The germline CDR1 and CDR2 sequences are MDHEN and SYDVKM. This CDR3 comprises 16 residues. V lost 4 bases and J 6 bases, leaving 20 bases between the germline ends. DNA for the CDR3: TGTGCCAGCAGTTCCTTAGGGGACCCGCCCCTGGATACGCAGTATTTT. It yields the protein CASSSLGDPPLDTQYF.

The sample holds many counts of this clonotype. The CDR3 sequence: CSARDRKGDPGEQYF. DNA of the CDR3: TGCAGTGCTAGGGACAGGAAAGGGGACCCTGGCGAGCAGTACTTC. V gene TRBV20-1 combines with J gene TRBJ2-7; 7 nucleotides line up with TRBD1. This CDR3 contains 15 residues. Looked up from germline, CDR1 is DFQATT and CDR2 is SNEGSKA (reference sequence). Unmatched junction bases numbered 14, after V lost 3 bases and J lost 6 bases.

The V gene is TRBV5-1, the J gene TRBJ2-7; possibly TRBD2 for D (6 bases). The assigned J gene may be wrong: the sequence end matches TRBJ2-1 better. Germline V lookup: CDR1 SGHRS, CDR2 YFSETQ. This CDR3 is built from 16 residues. In DNA form, the CDR3 reads TGCGCCAGCAGCTTGGGGTTAGCGGAGTACTCCTACGAGCAGTTCTTC. The encoded protein is CASSLGLAEYSYEQFF.

The gene calls are TRBV5-1 and TRBJ1-1; possibly TRBD1 for D (6 bases). There are 16 residues in the CDR3. Germline V lookup: CDR1 SGHRS, CDR2 YFSETQ. Trimming pared 4 bases from V and 0 bases from J, leaving 16 bases between. In nucleotides, the CDR3 is TGCGCCAGCAGCCAGAGTTCGGGACACATGAACACTGAAGCTTTCTTT. This encodes CASSQSSGHMNTEAFF.

This clonotype was found many times. The chain employs TRBV6-1 and TRBJ2-1, with D perhaps being TRBD1 or TRBD2 (5 bases each). The CDR3 consists of 15 residues. From germline, CDR1 is MNHNS and CDR2 SASEGT. V was trimmed by 6 bases and J by 5 bases, leaving 17 bases between them. CDR3 loop: CASSRRDGRNNEQFF. The CDR3 DNA sequence: TGTGCCAGCAGCCGCCGGGACGGTCGCAACAATGAGCAGTTCTTC.

There are many counts of this clonotype. The junction differs from germline at one of its ends, possibly a read error. V and J are TRBV6-1 and TRBJ2-1; D possibly corresponds to TRBD2 (7 bases). The CDR3 sequence is 15 residues long. Germline V gene data show CDR1 as MNHNS and CDR2 as SASEGT. This CDR3 is CASREGRGVYNEQFF. The CDR3 DNA is TGTGCCAGCAGAGAAGGGAGGGGGGTGTACAATGAGCAGTTCTTC.

This clonotype has only a few counts. The rearrangement links TRBV9 to TRBJ1-3, with 8 bases that match TRBD1. The V and J ends lost 4 bases and 1 base, in that order; junction bases with no gene match: 4. CDR3 length: 15 amino acids. From germline, CDR1 is SGDLS and CDR2 YYNGEE. CDR3: CASSPQGASGNTIYF. CDR3 nucleotides: TGTGCCAGCAGCCCCCAGGGGGCATCTGGAAACACCATATATTTT.

A few counts support this clonotype. Since a much larger clone is just one base distant, this may be a read error. This sequence joins TRBV20-1 and TRBJ2-3, with 11 bases fitting TRBD2. The CDR3 has 16 amino acids. The germline V gene encodes CDR1 DFQATT and CDR2 SNEGSKA (reference sequence). Losses at the gene ends were 2 bases for V and 5 bases for J; bases not matched to a gene: 9. The CDR3 here is CSARSTSGNFLDTQYF. CDR3 DNA sequence: TGCAGTGCTAGATCGACTAGCGGGAACTTTTTAGATACGCAGTATTTT.

In this sample, this clonotype turned up many times. This chain uses TRBV5-5 with TRBJ1-3; D is undetermined. This CDR3 region has 14 residues. Trimming cost V 0 bases and J 3 bases, with 7 bases left between them. Germline V gives CDR1 SGHKS, CDR2 YYEKEE (reference sequence). CDR3 region: CASSLEAGGNTIYF. Written as DNA, the CDR3 is TGTGCCAGCAGCTTGGAGGCGGGTGGAAACACCATATATTTT.

This clonotype was found many times. This sequence joins TRBV28 and TRBJ2-1, with D unresolved. V lost 3 bases and J lost 12, with 15 bases in between. This CDR3 is built from 13 residues. The germline V gene has CDR1 MDHEN and CDR2 SYDVKM. CDR3 loop: CASSLSRRSSQFF. The CDR3 DNA reads TGTGCCAGCAGTTTGAGCCGGCGGTCATCGCAGTTCTTC.

Ten or more counts support this clonotype. The chain combines TRBV11-2 with TRBJ1-1; no reliable D call. CDR3 length equals 17 residues. The germline V gene encodes CDR1 SGHAT and CDR2 FQNNGV. V lost 5 bases and J 1 base, leaving 20 bases between the germline ends. For the CDR3, the DNA is TGTGCCAGCAGCGCTTGGGCGGGTTTGCTTACGAACACTGAAGCTTTCTTT. This codes for CASSAWAGLLTNTEAFF.

The V gene is TRBV7-2, the J gene TRBJ2-1; D may correspond to TRBD1 or TRBD2 (5 bases each). V was pared by 5 bases and J by 0 bases, with 17 bases between. Germline V gives CDR1 SGHTA, CDR2 FQGNSA. CDR3 length: 17 amino acids. The CDR3 region is CASSNLGPQSSYNEQFF. The CDR3 nucleotides read TGTGCCAGCAGCAACCTGGGACCGCAGAGCTCCTACAATGAGCAGTTCTTC.

This clonotype was detected a few times. The genes are TRBV5-1 and TRBJ2-5; 9 bases are shared with TRBD1. The CDR3 runs to 14 residues. In germline, CDR1 is SGHRS, CDR2 YFSETQ. V shed 4 bases, J shed 4 bases, and the junction held 5 bases outside the gene matches. CDR3 DNA: TGCGCCAGCAGCGACGGACAGGGGAGAGAGACCCAGTACTTC. This codes for CASSDGQGRETQYF.

This clonotype was counted at least ten times. The chain combines TRBV30 with TRBJ2-5; D call uncertain. The ends were cut back, 4 bases at V and 4 bases at J, with 16 bases in the middle. Germline V CDR1 and CDR2: GTSNPN, SVGIG (reference sequence). This CDR3 spans 14 amino acids. The CDR3: CAWNRARLGETQYF. CDR3 nucleotides: TGTGCCTGGAACCGGGCCCGCCTGGGAGAGACCCAGTACTTC.

A word on this clonotype: Given a much more abundant clone one base away, this may be a read error. The J gene is TRBJ1-4, the V gene TRBV6-1, with a weak D call TRBD1 (5 bases). Looked up from germline, CDR1 is MNHNS and CDR2 is SASEGT. CDR3 length: 15 residues. This CDR3 reads CASSARQPTNEKLLF. For the CDR3, the DNA is TGTGCCAGCAGTGCGAGACAGCCAACTAATGAAAAACTGCTTTTT.

Details on this clonotype: This sequence may be a read error, since a much larger clone differs from it by one base. The V gene is TRBV12-3 or TRBV12-4, the J gene TRBJ1-5; D remains ambiguous. This CDR3 contains 16 residues. CDR3 amino acids: CASSSDWVGSNQPRHF. The CDR3, as DNA: TGTGCCAGCAGTTCAGATTGGGTGGGAAGCAATCAGCCCCGGCATTTT.

This clonotype was picked up a small number of times. This sequence joins TRBV9 and TRBJ1-5; D gene ambiguous. The CDR3 covers 15 residues. From germline, CDR1 is SGDLS and CDR2 YYNGEE. The V gene lost 0 bases and the J gene lost 1 base, with 8 bases spanning the gap. The CDR3 DNA follows: TGTGCCAGCAGCGTAGAAGGCGGAAGCAATCAGCCCCAGCATTTT. Translating it yields CASSVEGGSNQPQHF.

The rearrangement uses TRBV6-4 and TRBJ2-7, with 7 bases aligning to TRBD1. The germline CDR1 and CDR2 sequences are MRHNA and SNTAGT. The junction had 15 bases not matched to a gene; V was cut back by 6 bases and J by 4 bases. The length of the CDR3 is 16 residues. CDR3 nucleotides: TGTGCCAGCAGAGCAGGGGCTGACAGGGTCCGGTACGAGCAGTACTTC. It encodes CASRAGADRVRYEQYF.

This clonotype was observed a few times. The chain joins TRBV4-1 to TRBJ2-7; 10 nucleotides match TRBD2. The CDR3 runs to 16 residues. V dropped 0 bases and J dropped 4; count of bases not matched to a gene: 6. Germline CDR1 reads MGHRA; CDR2 reads YSYEKL. DNA for the CDR3: TGCGCCAGCAGCCAAGATGCTAGCGGGAGAAGGTACGAGCAGTACTTC. Encoded protein: CASSQDASGRRYEQYF.

The rearrangement links TRBV4-2 to TRBJ2-7; 8 bases are shared with TRBD2. J lost 2 bases, V lost 1 base, and 7 bases had no gene match. The CDR3 is 16 amino acids. Germline V gene lookup returns CDR1 LGHNA and CDR2 YNFKEQ. CDR3 region: CASSQVASGSPYEQYF. CDR3 in DNA: TGTGCCAGCAGCCAAGTGGCTAGCGGGTCCCCCTACGAGCAGTACTTC.